The clone carrying this T cell receptor (beta chain) was detected many times. Its target is unknown. Indicated time point: newly diagnosed GD, antithyroid drugs for less than 3 months. PBMCs provided the RNA from which the TCR library was made. Building of the TCR beta libraries involved iRepertoire HTBI primers and Arm-PCR of CDR3 regions. MiXCR, applied by TCRdb to the multiplex PCR reads, yields one record per CDR3 protein. The table lists about 210,000 distinct CDR3 sequences, around 20% of them singletons. The data derive from a study of regulatory T cells in long-lasting Graves disease. The study's findings and limits: Accuracy could have been hurt by small sample size.

V was cut by 2 bases and J by 2 bases, with 13 bases left in between. Germline CDR1 SNHLY, CDR2 FYNNEI. This CDR3 contains 16 residues. The same specimen was also included in a second study, on T cells in Graves' hyperthyroidism and ophthalmopathy. That work states: The HTBI primer set was used in a first-round RT-PCR of the TCR CDR3. Most thyroid clonotypes with frequency above 0.001 were detected in blood.

Sequenced here: peripheral blood mononuclear cells (PBMCs), sampled at new diagnosis, from a patient treated with antithyroid drugs. The chain has TRBV2 and TRBJ1-3; D gene ambiguous. This TCR was recovered from a woman aged 25 to 39 with Graves disease. The CDR3 sequence is CASSERRGSTGNTIYF. DNA of the CDR3: TGTGCCAGCAGTGAACGTAGAGGTTCCACTGGAAACACCATATATTTT.